Sequencing of this T cell receptor beta chain was carried out in a study of Graves' ophthalmopathy and Graves' hyperthyroidism. Broader study findings: The model reached approximately 67% sensitivity and roughly 72% specificity for predicting ophthalmopathy progression.

Germline CDR1 LNHDA, CDR2 SQIVND (reference sequence). The CDR3 length is 14 residues. With 7 bases removed from V and 4 bases from J, the gap between germline ends came to 14 bases. RNA transcripts yielded amplified TCR beta CDR3 regions. Following a first-round RT-PCR that used HTBI primers, a second-round multiplex PCR was carried out. TCRdb analysed the multiplex PCR reads with MiXCR anew, one entry per CDR3 protein. The table includes around 400,000 distinct CDR3 sequences, over 20% detected once. Many counts were recorded for this clonotype. No antigen is known for it. The sequenced sample was peripheral blood. V is TRBV19 and J is TRBJ1-5, with D uncertain. The TCR comes from a woman between 18 and 29 years old with stable Graves' hyperthyroidism. The CDR3 loop reads CASTTLSGNQPQHF. In DNA, the CDR3 is TGTGCCAGTACCACCCTGTCGGGTAATCAGCCCCAGCATTTT.